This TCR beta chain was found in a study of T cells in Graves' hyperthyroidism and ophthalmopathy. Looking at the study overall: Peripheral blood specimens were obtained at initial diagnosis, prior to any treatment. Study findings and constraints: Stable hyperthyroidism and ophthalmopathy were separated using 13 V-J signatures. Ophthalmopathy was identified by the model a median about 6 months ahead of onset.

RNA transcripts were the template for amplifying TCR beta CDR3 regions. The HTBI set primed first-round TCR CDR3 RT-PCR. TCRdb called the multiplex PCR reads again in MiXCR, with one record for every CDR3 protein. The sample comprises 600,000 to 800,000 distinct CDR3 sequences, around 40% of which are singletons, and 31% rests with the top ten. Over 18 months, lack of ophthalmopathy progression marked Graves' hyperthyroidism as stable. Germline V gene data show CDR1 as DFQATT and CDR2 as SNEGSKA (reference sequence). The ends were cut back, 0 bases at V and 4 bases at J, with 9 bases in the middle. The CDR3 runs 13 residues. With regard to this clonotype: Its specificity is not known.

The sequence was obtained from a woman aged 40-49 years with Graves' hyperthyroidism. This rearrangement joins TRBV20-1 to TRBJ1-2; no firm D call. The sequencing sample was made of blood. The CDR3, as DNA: TGCAGTGCTAGAGATCAACCGACCTATGGCTACACCTTC. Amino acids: CSARDQPTYGYTF.